These 21 T cell receptor beta chains came from one sample sequenced in a study of T cell responses to AZD1222 COVID-19 vaccine. TCRdb keeps only in-frame clones here, not all; method: immunoSEQ multiplex PCR. Here the sample spans some 49,000 clones, over 85% being singletons. Material: peripheral blood, obtained 28 days after the second AZD1222 dose. The receptor set was obtained from an adult who received the AZD1222 COVID-19 vaccine.

The rearrangement uses TRBV5-1 and TRBJ2-1; no reliable D call. Per the germline V gene, CDR1 is SGHRS and CDR2 is YFSETQ. The V end lost 4 bases, the J end lost 7 bases, and 18 bases lay between the germline ends. CDR3 length: 15 residues. This chain's CDR3 is CASSPRVAIANEQFF. The CDR3 DNA reads as TGCGCCAGCAGCCCCAGAGTGGCCATAGCAAATGAGCAGTTCTTC.

The chain carries TRBV25-1 and TRBJ1-1; D may be TRBD1 (6 bases). The CDR3 runs to 16 residues. Trimming removed 7 bases from V and 4 bases from J, with 22 bases in between. Germline lookup yields CDR1 MGHDK and CDR2 SYGVNS. The CDR3 DNA is TGTGCCAGCACCCTGGGGACACCCAATATTATCACTGAAGCTTTCTTT. As protein: CASTLGTPNIITEAFF.

This clone has a handful of counts. J is TRBJ1-2 and V is TRBV28, with D maybe TRBD1 (5 bases). With 5 bases removed from V and 2 bases from J, the gap between germline ends came to 15 bases. The CDR3 sequence is 15 residues long. Germline CDR1 is MDHEN and CDR2 is SYDVKM. The CDR3 coding sequence is TGTGCCAGCAGTACTGGGACCCGAAGGAACTATGGCTACACCTTC. Its protein product is CASSTGTRRNYGYTF.

V usage is TRBV27 and J usage is TRBJ2-1; TRBD2 agrees at 12 bases. After removal of 4 bases from V and 10 bases from J, the junction contained 8 bases not matched to a gene. Per germline, CDR1 MNHEY and CDR2 SMNVEV (reference sequence). This CDR3 is built from 15 residues. The CDR3 bases are TGTGCCAGCAGTTCGGAGACTAGCGGGAGAAGCGAGCAGTTCTTC. As protein: CASSSETSGRSEQFF.

This chain uses TRBV11-1 with TRBJ2-1, with D possibly TRBD1 on 6 matching bases. V shed 3 bases and J shed 4 bases, with 10 bases lying between them. The CDR3 runs 14 residues. From germline, CDR1 is SGHAT and CDR2 FQDESV (reference sequence). The CDR3 region has the DNA TGTGCCAGCAGCTTTGGCAGGGGATACAATGAGCAGTTCTTC. Amino acid sequence: CASSFGRGYNEQFF.

The chain carries TRBV5-1 and TRBJ2-2, with 8 bases fitting TRBD2. CDR1 is SGHRS and CDR2 is YFSETQ in the germline V gene. There are 17 residues in the CDR3. V dropped 0 bases and J dropped 2; count of bases not matched to a gene: 6. The CDR3 DNA reads as TGCGCCAGCAGCTTGGTAGTAGCGGGGTTAAACACCGGGGAGCTGTTTTTT. It specifies CASSLVVAGLNTGELFF.

The chain carries TRBV9 and TRBJ2-1; D is possibly TRBD2 (5 bases). This CDR3 has 14 residues. CDR1 SGDLS and CDR2 YYNGEE come from the germline V gene. With 3 bases removed from V and 4 bases from J, the gap between germline ends came to 11 bases. The DNA for the CDR3 is TGTGCCAGCAGCGCCCGGACTGTTTACAATGAGCAGTTCTTC. It encodes CASSARTVYNEQFF.

The chain carries TRBV7-9 and TRBJ2-7, with 9 positions matching TRBD1. Germline V gives CDR1 SEHNR, CDR2 FQNEAQ (reference sequence). The CDR3 has 14 residues. Trimming took 5 bases from V and 6 from J; bases not matched to a gene: 8. The CDR3 loop is CASSPGQGRGEQYF. The CDR3 DNA reads as TGTGCCAGCAGCCCGGGACAGGGTAGAGGCGAGCAGTACTTC.

This chain joins TRBV2 and TRBJ1-3; TRBD1 aligns across 10 bases. This CDR3 contains 16 residues. The trim removed 6 bases at V and 3 bases at J, leaving 8 bases unmatched. CDR1 and CDR2 from the germline V gene are SNHLY and FYNNEI. The CDR3 DNA sequence: TGTGCCAGCAGGCCGACAGGGGGCAGGGGTGGAAACACCATATATTTT. This codes for CASRPTGGRGGNTIYF. Together with reference TRBV2 and TRBJ1-3, the CDR3 gives the full variable domain: EPEVTQTPSHQVTQMGQEVILRCVPISNHLYFYWYRQILGQKVEFLVSFYNNEISEKSEIFDDQFSVERPDGSNFTLKIRSTKLEDSAMYFCASRPTGGRGGNTIYFGEGSWLTVV.

The rearrangement uses TRBV11-2 and TRBJ2-7; a possible D gene is TRBD2 (6 bases). CDR3 length equals 14 residues. The V and J ends lost 4 bases and 6 bases respectively, with 16 bases between them. CDR1 is SGHAT, CDR2 FQNNGV, per germline. CDR3 DNA: TGTGCCAGCAGCTCCCTAGCGCTGGGGCCCGAGCAGTACTTC. Encoded protein: CASSSLALGPEQYF.

The chain links TRBV5-4 to TRBJ2-2, with 9 bases identical to TRBD2. There are 18 residues in the CDR3. Per the germline V gene, CDR1 is SGHNT and CDR2 is YYREEE (reference sequence). V lost 1 base and J lost 4; bases outside the gene matches: 11. The CDR3 DNA follows: TGTGCCAGCAGCTTGCGCGGGAGTCTAGCGGGAAGCACCGGGGAGCTGTTTTTT. Its translation is CASSLRGSLAGSTGELFF.

V is TRBV5-4 and J is TRBJ1-5; 7 bases map to TRBD1. This CDR3 comprises 13 residues. Germline assignment: CDR1 SGHNT and CDR2 YYREEE (reference sequence). V shed 3 bases and J 10 bases; nucleotides not matched to a gene: 7. The CDR3 DNA reads TGTGCCAGCAGCTACGACAGGGATACACCCCAGCATTTT. Its protein product is CASSYDRDTPQHF.

This clone was seen only a few times. The chain combines TRBV5-4 with TRBJ1-1, with D uncertain. V lost 0 bases and J lost 2, with 17 bases in between. The CDR3 spans 17 residues. Germline values: CDR1 SGHNT, CDR2 YYREEE (reference sequence). In nucleotides, the CDR3 is TGTGCCAGCAGCTTGGGTGGGAGAGCGGAAACAAACACTGAAGCTTTCTTT. Its translation is CASSLGGRAETNTEAFF.

The chain has TRBV3-1 (or the pseudogene TRBV3-2) and TRBJ1-1; the D is unclear. Germline lookup yields CDR1 LGHDT and CDR2 YNNKEL (reference sequence). The V end lost 1 base, the J end lost 3 bases, and 12 bases lay between the germline ends. The CDR3 is made up of 15 amino acids. CDR3 sequence reads: CASSQGLHADTEAFF. The DNA for the CDR3 is TGTGCCAGCAGCCAAGGGCTCCATGCAGACACTGAAGCTTTCTTT.

The rearrangement joins TRBV2 to TRBJ2-7; 10 bases are shared with TRBD2. Germline CDR1 and CDR2: SNHLY and FYNNEI. The J segment lost 3 bases and the V segment lost 5 bases, leaving 4 bases of the junction unmatched. CDR3 length equals 14 residues. As DNA, the CDR3 is TGTGCCAGCAGTCCTAGCGGGAGTCTCTACGAGCAGTACTTC. Its translation: CASSPSGSLYEQYF.

The chain carries TRBV15 and TRBJ2-7; 9 nucleotides agree with TRBD1. Germline CDR1 LNHNV, CDR2 YYDKDF (reference sequence). The CDR3 consists of 13 residues. Trimming took 6 bases from V and 4 from J; bases not matched to a gene: 4. CDR3 DNA: TGTGCCACCAGGCGACAGGGGGGGTACGAGCAGTACTTC. Protein product: CATRRQGGYEQYF.

CDR3 sequence (DNA): TGTGCCAGCAGCCAAGGACTAGCAGTCACAGATACGCAGTATTTT. Translation: CASSQGLAVTDTQYF. The V and J genes are TRBV7-9 and TRBJ2-3, with TRBD2 matching over 8 bases. CDR3 length: 15 amino acids. In germline, CDR1 is SEHNR, CDR2 FQNEAQ (reference sequence). V was clipped by 5 bases and J by 2 bases; unmatched bases: 6.

V is TRBV6-5 and J is TRBJ1-1, with D possibly matching TRBD1 (5 bases). The germline CDR1 and CDR2 sequences are MNHEY and SVGAGI. The V and J ends lost 6 bases and 4 bases respectively, with 12 bases between them. This CDR3 is built from 13 residues. The CDR3 sequence is CASRGRDGTEAFF. The CDR3 coding sequence is TGTGCCAGCAGGGGTAGGGACGGCACTGAAGCTTTCTTT.

The chain employs TRBV4-1 and TRBJ1-2; 10 bases are a match to TRBD1. The germline gives CDR1 MGHRA, CDR2 YSYEKL. This CDR3 is built from 18 residues. Trimming cost V 0 bases and J 4 bases; bases outside gene matches: 11. CDR3: CASSQDWGDRGLVYGYTF. CDR3 bases: TGCGCCAGCAGCCAAGATTGGGGGGACAGGGGCCTGGTCTATGGCTACACCTTC.

The chain uses TRBV20-1 and TRBJ1-5; D is ambiguous. Trimming took 3 bases from V and 6 from J, leaving 15 bases between them. From germline, CDR1 is DFQATT and CDR2 SNEGSKA (reference sequence). The length of the CDR3 is 14 residues. In nucleotides, the CDR3 is TGCAGTGCTAGTAGTACGGCCAGGCGTCAGCCCCAGCATTTT. Its translation is CSASSTARRQPQHF.

The J gene is TRBJ1-5, the V gene TRBV6-5; 9 nucleotides line up with TRBD1. Germline V lookup: CDR1 MNHEY, CDR2 SVGAGI. The junction had 4 bases not matched to a gene; V was cut back by 6 bases and J by 1 base. This CDR3 region has 15 residues. CDR3 bases: TGTGCCAGCAGACTAACAGGGGGCAGCAATCAGCCCCAGCATTTT. Amino acids: CASRLTGGSNQPQHF.